This T cell receptor (beta chain) was recovered during a study of blood T cell repertoires in COVID-19 (dated by TCRdb to the early 2020s). Turning to the overall study: The collaborator samples originated in the United States, Italy and Spain and spanned the acute and convalescent phases of COVID-19. The prospective study material was composed of cDNA or gDNA derived from T cells, B-cell-depleted T cells, or PBMCs. Subjects who had been exposed to COVID-19, were actively infected with it, or had recovered from it provided the deeply sampled blood TCRbeta repertoires that made up the dataset. The repertoires were released in a freely available public database meant as a resource for research on the immune response to SARS-CoV-2. Samples were obtained from the ongoing ImmuneRACE study (first 160 participants) and from about 1,300 subjects provided by 6 global collaborators. Nearly every sample came with metadata listing a de-identified subject ID, COVID-19 status, age in years and sex. Where HLA class I and class II types were available, the types were taken from metadata supplied by the sample provider, not from assay-based typing.

A word on this clone: There is no known antigen for this receptor. No much larger clone exists at a distance of one base, and base qualities are not known.

The immunoSEQ Assay, a bias-controlled multiplex PCR, was used to amplify TCRbeta CDR3 regions from genomic DNA. Per the authors' processing: Within the assay, amplification of reference gene primers was used to estimate how many nucleated cells each sample contained. To quantify the absolute abundance of each unique TCRbeta CDR3 rearrangement, sequence reads were collapsed and filtered. For each sample, productive Simpson clonality was calculated as the square root of Simpson's diversity index across productive rearrangements. TCRdb carries this immuneACCESS record with in-frame sequences only. Its versions omit some clonotypes, under half of them owing to an unresolved V gene in the studies checked, with the rest unexplained. That table supplies the V and J calls and clone size; D and trimming were determined from the DNA. In all, the sample holds about 150,000 clones, and about 87% of those were seen once. The ten top clones hold about two fifths of the sample.

The CDR3 sequence holds 17 residues, the cysteine and valine included. CDR3 DNA is the only sequence kept; it has 51 bases, read in frame from the first base. From the germline V gene, CDR1 is SGDLS and CDR2 is YYNGEE. The germline V end is reduced by 0 bases and the J end by 0 bases; junction bases left unmatched: 6. Summary of the overall study and its limitations: Clinical and demographic metadata were provided uncurated, with the amount varying by source and participant.

The collaborating institutions used their own protocols to collect whole blood in K2EDTA tubes. For TCRbeta analysis, collaborators shipped samples as frozen whole blood, isolated PBMCs, or DNA extracted from either of those sample types. This receptor chain uses TRBV9 and TRBJ2-7; TRBD2 lines up with 10 middle nucleotides. The source is a human donor in a cohort sampled during active COVID-19. The sample taken for sequencing was peripheral blood. The sequence in DNA is TGTGCCAGCAGCGTAGTGACGGGACTAGCGCGCTCCTACGAGCAGTACGTC. It codes for CASSVVTGLARSYEQYV.